These T cell receptor beta chains were read from a single sample in a study of blood T cell repertoires in COVID-19. Assay used: immunoSEQ multiplex PCR; TCRdb lists only in-frame clones, some missing. This sample has a few hundred thousand clones, with about 92% found just once. The sequenced sample consisted of PBMCs or T cells enriched from blood (not recorded which). These receptors were obtained from a woman between 25 and 40 years old who had recovered from COVID-19. Each CDR3 is given with its conserved first and last residue. The order of the fields is J gene, V gene, clone size, D gene, CDR3 DNA, CDR3 protein. A D gene is named only where the DNA matches it firmly. Clone size is not always given. Where it is, it says once, few, many or a class for expanded clones.

j_call: TRBJ2-7; v_call: TRBV28; clone_size: -; d_call: TRBD1; cdr3_nt: TGTGCCAGCAGCTCTATTGGACAGGGGTCGTCCTACGAGCAGTACTTC; cdr3_aa: CASSSIGQGSSYEQYF
j_call: TRBJ2-1; v_call: TRBV4-1; clone_size: -; d_call: TRBD2; cdr3_nt: TGCGCCAGCAGCCAAGAAGGGACTAGCGGGAGTAATGAGCAGTTCTTC; cdr3_aa: CASSQEGTSGSNEQFF
j_call: TRBJ1-2; v_call: TRBV4-1; clone_size: -; d_call: -; cdr3_nt: TGCGCCAGCAGCCCCACCCCCCTAGCATACCATAACTATGGCTACACCTTC; cdr3_aa: CASSPTPLAYHNYGYTF
j_call: TRBJ2-1; v_call: TRBV4-1; clone_size: -; d_call: TRBD2; cdr3_nt: TGCGCCAGCAGCCAAGCAGTTTATGGGGAGGGGTACAACGAGCAGTTCTTC; cdr3_aa: CASSQAVYGEGYNEQFF
j_call: TRBJ1-3; v_call: TRBV6-5; clone_size: -; d_call: -; cdr3_nt: TGTGCCAGCAAAAGGTGGGCCCAGGAATCTATATATTTT; cdr3_aa: CASKRWAQESIYF
j_call: TRBJ1-1; v_call: TRBV5-4; clone_size: -; d_call: TRBD1; cdr3_nt: TGTGCCAGCTACAAACAGGGGGCGTTGACTGAAGCTTTCTTT; cdr3_aa: CASYKQGALTEAFF
j_call: TRBJ1-1; v_call: TRBV28; clone_size: -; d_call: -; cdr3_nt: TGTGCCAGCCGGGAATCAGGCCGGGACACTGAAGCTTTCTTT; cdr3_aa: CASRESGRDTEAFF
j_call: TRBJ2-7; v_call: TRBV6-2/TRBV6-3; clone_size: -; d_call: TRBD2; cdr3_nt: TGTGCCAGCAGCGGACTAGCGGGGTTTTACGAGCAGTACTTC; cdr3_aa: CASSGLAGFYEQYF
j_call: TRBJ2-5; v_call: TRBV10-3; clone_size: -; d_call: -; cdr3_nt: TGTGCCATCAGTGGGGTTGGAGGAAAACAAGAGACCCAGTACTTC; cdr3_aa: CAISGVGGKQETQYF
j_call: TRBJ2-7; v_call: TRBV29-1; clone_size: -; d_call: -; cdr3_nt: TGCAGCGTCCCGGGACTGAACTCCTACGAGCAGTACTTC; cdr3_aa: CSVPGLNSYEQYF
j_call: TRBJ1-6; v_call: TRBV6-2/TRBV6-3; clone_size: -; d_call: -; cdr3_nt: TGTGCCAGCAGCCAGGGCTACGGGGGAGACTATAATTCACCCCTCCACTTT; cdr3_aa: CASSQGYGGDYNSPLHF
j_call: TRBJ2-5; v_call: TRBV7-9; clone_size: -; d_call: -; cdr3_nt: TGTGCCAGCACCCCCTCGGAGACCCAGTACTTC; cdr3_aa: CASTPSETQYF
j_call: TRBJ2-4; v_call: TRBV3-1/TRBV3-2; clone_size: -; d_call: -; cdr3_nt: TGTGCCAGCACCCGAGAAGGGGTGGGAAACATTCAGTACTTC; cdr3_aa: CASTREGVGNIQYF
j_call: TRBJ2-2; v_call: TRBV3-1/TRBV3-2; clone_size: -; d_call: -; cdr3_nt: TGTGCCAGCAGCCAGCGGGGGCGGGGAAACACCGGGGAGCTGTTTTTT; cdr3_aa: CASSQRGRGNTGELFF
j_call: TRBJ2-5; v_call: TRBV7-6; clone_size: -; d_call: TRBD2; cdr3_nt: TGTGCCAGCCGGGATGGTCTAGCGGGAGAAGAGACCCAGTACTTC; cdr3_aa: CASRDGLAGEETQYF
j_call: TRBJ2-7; v_call: TRBV15; clone_size: -; d_call: TRBD2; cdr3_nt: TGTGCCACCAGCGCCGGGGGGGGGACTAGCTCCTACGAGCAGTACTTC; cdr3_aa: CATSAGGGTSSYEQYF
j_call: TRBJ2-1; v_call: TRBV19; clone_size: -; d_call: TRBD2; cdr3_nt: TGTGCCAGTAGTACACCTGGGAAGGGACTAGCGGACAATGAGCAGTTCTTC; cdr3_aa: CASSTPGKGLADNEQFF
j_call: TRBJ2-1; v_call: TRBV19; clone_size: -; d_call: -; cdr3_nt: TGTGCCAGTAGTATGTCGGGGGGCCTTAACAATGAGCAGTTCTTC; cdr3_aa: CASSMSGGLNNEQFF
j_call: TRBJ1-1; v_call: TRBV28; clone_size: -; d_call: -; cdr3_nt: TGTGCCAGCAGTTTATGGTCCGTGAACACTGAAGCTTTCTTT; cdr3_aa: CASSLWSVNTEAFF
j_call: TRBJ2-7; v_call: TRBV9; clone_size: -; d_call: TRBD2; cdr3_nt: TGTGCCAGCAGCGTAACGAGCGGGAGGTTCTACGAGCAGTACTTC; cdr3_aa: CASSVTSGRFYEQYF
j_call: TRBJ1-5; v_call: TRBV7-2; clone_size: -; d_call: -; cdr3_nt: TGTGCCAGCAGCTTAGGCGGTGGGGGGTCCCAGCCCCAGCATTTT; cdr3_aa: CASSLGGGGSQPQHF
j_call: TRBJ1-6; v_call: TRBV3-1/TRBV3-2; clone_size: once; d_call: TRBD1; cdr3_nt: TGTGCCAGCAGCCATGGACAGGGAGGTTCACCCCTCCACTTT; cdr3_aa: CASSHGQGGSPLHF
j_call: TRBJ1-3; v_call: TRBV7-2; clone_size: many; d_call: -; cdr3_nt: TGTGCCAGCAGGGGCCAGGGGTCTCGTGGAAACACCATATATTTT; cdr3_aa: CASRGQGSRGNTIYF
j_call: TRBJ2-5; v_call: TRBV7-6; clone_size: -; d_call: TRBD2; cdr3_nt: TGTGCCAGCAGCTTAAATCCTAGCGGGACGCCGCGAGCCCAGTACTTC; cdr3_aa: CASSLNPSGTPRAQYF
j_call: TRBJ1-5; v_call: TRBV23-1; clone_size: once; d_call: -; cdr3_nt: TGCGCCAGCATGGTGTCAAGGGGCGAAAACAATCAGCCCCAGCATTTT; cdr3_aa: CASMVSRGENNQPQHF
j_call: TRBJ1-2; v_call: TRBV24-1; clone_size: -; d_call: TRBD1; cdr3_nt: TGTGCCACCTCTCGAGGGGACAGGCCCTTCTATGGCTACACCTTC; cdr3_aa: CATSRGDRPFYGYTF
j_call: TRBJ2-1; v_call: TRBV19; clone_size: -; d_call: TRBD2; cdr3_nt: TGTGCCAGTAATGGAGTAGCGGGGGGGAGCTCCTACAATGAGCAGTTCTTC; cdr3_aa: CASNGVAGGSSYNEQFF
j_call: TRBJ1-5; v_call: TRBV5-6; clone_size: -; d_call: TRBD1; cdr3_nt: TGTGCCAGCAGCTCACTAGACAGGGACGATCAGCCCCAGCATTTT; cdr3_aa: CASSSLDRDDQPQHF
j_call: TRBJ1-2; v_call: TRBV11-2; clone_size: -; d_call: -; cdr3_nt: TGTGCCAGCAGCTCCACGGCGGGGGAATGGAATGGCTACACCTTC; cdr3_aa: CASSSTAGEWNGYTF
j_call: TRBJ1-5; v_call: TRBV23-1; clone_size: -; d_call: TRBD1; cdr3_nt: TGCGCCAGCAGTCAACCGAGACCGGGACAGCCTCATCAGCCCCAGCATTTT; cdr3_aa: CASSQPRPGQPHQPQHF
j_call: TRBJ2-2; v_call: TRBV9; clone_size: -; d_call: TRBD1; cdr3_nt: TGTGCCAGCAGCGGACAGGGATGGGAGCTGTTTTTT; cdr3_aa: CASSGQGWELFF
j_call: TRBJ1-1; v_call: TRBV11-2; clone_size: -; d_call: -; cdr3_nt: TGTGCCAGCAGCTCGCAGGGCGGTGACACTGAAGCTTTCTTT; cdr3_aa: CASSSQGGDTEAFF
j_call: TRBJ2-2; v_call: TRBV15; clone_size: -; d_call: -; cdr3_nt: TGTGCCACCACCGACCATTTAGCCACCGGGGAGCTGTTTTTT; cdr3_aa: CATTDHLATGELFF
j_call: TRBJ1-6; v_call: TRBV28; clone_size: -; d_call: -; cdr3_nt: TGTGCCAGCAGTTTCAGGCGCTTTAATTCACCCCTCCACTTT; cdr3_aa: CASSFRRFNSPLHF
j_call: TRBJ1-2; v_call: TRBV28; clone_size: -; d_call: -; cdr3_nt: TGTGCCAGCAGACCGGCAACAGGGCGGTTAGGGTATGGCTACACCTTC; cdr3_aa: CASRPATGRLGYGYTF
j_call: TRBJ1-1; v_call: TRBV29-1; clone_size: -; d_call: -; cdr3_nt: TGCAGCGTTGGAGGCGGGGAAGGGAACACTGAAGCTTTCTTT; cdr3_aa: CSVGGGEGNTEAFF
j_call: TRBJ2-7; v_call: TRBV5-1; clone_size: -; d_call: TRBD1; cdr3_nt: TGCGCCAGCAGCTTGGACAGGGGTTACGACGAGCAGTACTTC; cdr3_aa: CASSLDRGYDEQYF
j_call: TRBJ1-6; v_call: TRBV2; clone_size: -; d_call: -; cdr3_nt: TGTGCCAGCAGTGATAGAAGGGTCAGGGATTCACCCCTCCACTTT; cdr3_aa: CASSDRRVRDSPLHF
j_call: TRBJ1-6; v_call: TRBV19; clone_size: -; d_call: -; cdr3_nt: TGTGCCAGTAGTCAGGGGCAGGGAGTTTCACCCCTCCACTTT; cdr3_aa: CASSQGQGVSPLHF
j_call: TRBJ1-4; v_call: TRBV6-5; clone_size: -; d_call: -; cdr3_nt: TGTGCCAGCAGACCGGGGACTACTAATGAAAAACTGTTTTTT; cdr3_aa: CASRPGTTNEKLFF
j_call: TRBJ2-6; v_call: TRBV9; clone_size: -; d_call: -; cdr3_nt: TGTGCCAGCAGCTCCACAGGGTCTGGGGCCAACGTCCTGACTTTC; cdr3_aa: CASSSTGSGANVLTF
j_call: TRBJ2-1; v_call: TRBV7-2; clone_size: -; d_call: -; cdr3_nt: TGTGCCAGCAGCTCCGGACAAATTCGTTCTAAGCAGTTCTTC; cdr3_aa: CASSSGQIRSKQFF
j_call: TRBJ2-7; v_call: TRBV6-4; clone_size: -; d_call: -; cdr3_nt: TGTGCCAGCAGTGACTCGAGCACTCTTTCCCCCTACGAGCAGTACTTC; cdr3_aa: CASSDSSTLSPYEQYF
j_call: TRBJ1-6; v_call: TRBV28; clone_size: -; d_call: -; cdr3_nt: TGTGCCAGCAGGACTCGACAGGTTGGCGTCTATAATTCACCCCTCCACTTT; cdr3_aa: CASRTRQVGVYNSPLHF
j_call: TRBJ2-5; v_call: TRBV5-5; clone_size: -; d_call: -; cdr3_nt: TGTGCCAGCTTAACCATGACCTCGGCGGTGGAGACCCAGTACTTC; cdr3_aa: CASLTMTSAVETQYF
j_call: TRBJ2-3; v_call: TRBV4-2; clone_size: -; d_call: TRBD2; cdr3_nt: TGTGCCAGCAGCCAAGGGTCCAGCGGGGGGGCGTATAGCACAGATACGCAGTATTTT; cdr3_aa: CASSQGSSGGAYSTDTQYF
j_call: TRBJ2-1; v_call: TRBV11-2; clone_size: once; d_call: TRBD2; cdr3_nt: TGTGCCAGCAGCTTTCGACTAGCGGAGGACCCTAATGAGCAGTTCTTC; cdr3_aa: CASSFRLAEDPNEQFF
j_call: TRBJ2-3; v_call: TRBV6-1; clone_size: -; d_call: TRBD2; cdr3_nt: TGTGCCAGCAGTGCCGGGACTAGCGGACGAACTAGCACAGATACGCAGTATTTT; cdr3_aa: CASSAGTSGRTSTDTQYF
j_call: TRBJ2-7; v_call: TRBV9; clone_size: -; d_call: TRBD1; cdr3_nt: TGTGCCAGCAGCGTAGATGGGCACAGGGGTCAGGAGCAGTACTTC; cdr3_aa: CASSVDGHRGQEQYF
j_call: TRBJ2-7; v_call: TRBV28; clone_size: -; d_call: TRBD1; cdr3_nt: TGTGCCAGCCATACCCTTGGCCGGGGACAGGGGCTCGAGCAGTACTTC; cdr3_aa: CASHTLGRGQGLEQYF
j_call: TRBJ1-2; v_call: TRBV28; clone_size: -; d_call: TRBD1; cdr3_nt: TGTGCCAGCAGTTTATCCGGGACAGGGGGCATTTTGGGCTACACCTTC; cdr3_aa: CASSLSGTGGILGYTF
j_call: TRBJ1-1; v_call: TRBV5-1; clone_size: -; d_call: -; cdr3_nt: TGCGCCAGCAGCTTGGCCCCAGGGGATAACACTGAAGCTTTCTTT; cdr3_aa: CASSLAPGDNTEAFF
j_call: TRBJ2-7; v_call: TRBV4-2; clone_size: -; d_call: TRBD2; cdr3_nt: TGTGCCAGCAGCCAAGAGGCTAGCGGGGCCTACGAGCAGTACTTC; cdr3_aa: CASSQEASGAYEQYF
j_call: TRBJ1-5; v_call: TRBV28; clone_size: -; d_call: -; cdr3_nt: TGTGCCAGCAGGAGGGGGGGAAGCAATCAGCCCCAGCATTTT; cdr3_aa: CASRRGGSNQPQHF
j_call: TRBJ2-7; v_call: TRBV7-9; clone_size: -; d_call: -; cdr3_nt: TGTGCCAGCAGCTTAGTCAGGGCAGCCCTGTCCTACGAGCAGTACTTC; cdr3_aa: CASSLVRAALSYEQYF